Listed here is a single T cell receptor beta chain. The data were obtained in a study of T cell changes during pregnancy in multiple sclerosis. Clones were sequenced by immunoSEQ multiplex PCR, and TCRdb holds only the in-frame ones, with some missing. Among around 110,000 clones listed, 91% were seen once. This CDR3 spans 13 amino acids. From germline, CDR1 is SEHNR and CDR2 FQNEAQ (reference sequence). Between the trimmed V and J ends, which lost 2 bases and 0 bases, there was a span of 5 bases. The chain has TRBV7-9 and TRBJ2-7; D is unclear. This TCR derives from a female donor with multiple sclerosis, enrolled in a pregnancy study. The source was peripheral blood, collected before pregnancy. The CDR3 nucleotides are TGTGCCAGCAGCTTACAGGCCTCCTACGAGCAGTACTTC. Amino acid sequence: CASSLQASYEQYF. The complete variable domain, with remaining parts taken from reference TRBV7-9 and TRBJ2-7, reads DTGVSQNPRHKITKRGQNVTFRCDPISEHNRLYWYRQTLGQGPEFLTYFQNEAQLEKSRLLSDRFSAERPKGSFSTLEIQRTEQGDSAMYLCASSLQASYEQYFGPGTRLTVT.